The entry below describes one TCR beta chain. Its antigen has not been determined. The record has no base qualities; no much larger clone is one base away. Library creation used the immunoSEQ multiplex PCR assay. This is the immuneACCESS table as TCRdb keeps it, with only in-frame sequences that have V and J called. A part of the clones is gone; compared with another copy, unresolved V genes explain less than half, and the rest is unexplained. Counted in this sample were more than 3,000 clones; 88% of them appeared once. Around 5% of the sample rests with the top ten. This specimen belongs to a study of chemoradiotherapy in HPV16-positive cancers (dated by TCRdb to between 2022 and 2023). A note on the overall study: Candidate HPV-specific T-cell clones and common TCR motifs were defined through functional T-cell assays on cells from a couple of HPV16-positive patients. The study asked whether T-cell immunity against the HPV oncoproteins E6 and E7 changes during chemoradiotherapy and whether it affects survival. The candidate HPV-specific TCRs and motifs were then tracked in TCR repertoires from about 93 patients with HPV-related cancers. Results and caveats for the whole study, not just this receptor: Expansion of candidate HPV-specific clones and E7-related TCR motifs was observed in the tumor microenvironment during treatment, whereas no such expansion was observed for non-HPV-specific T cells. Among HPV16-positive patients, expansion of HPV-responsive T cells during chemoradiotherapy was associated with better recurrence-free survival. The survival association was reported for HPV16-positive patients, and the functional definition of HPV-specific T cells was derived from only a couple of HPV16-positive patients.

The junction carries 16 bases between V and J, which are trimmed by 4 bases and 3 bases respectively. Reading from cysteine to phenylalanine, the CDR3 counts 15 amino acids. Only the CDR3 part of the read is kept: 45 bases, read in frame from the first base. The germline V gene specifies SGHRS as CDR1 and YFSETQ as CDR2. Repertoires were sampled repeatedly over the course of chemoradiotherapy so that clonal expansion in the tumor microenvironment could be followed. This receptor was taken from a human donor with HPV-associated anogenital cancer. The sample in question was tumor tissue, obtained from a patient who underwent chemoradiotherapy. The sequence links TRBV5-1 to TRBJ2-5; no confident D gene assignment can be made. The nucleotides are TGCGCCAGCAGCCTTACCACCGGCAAGGAAGAGACCCAGTACTTC. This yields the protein CASSLTTGKEETQYF.